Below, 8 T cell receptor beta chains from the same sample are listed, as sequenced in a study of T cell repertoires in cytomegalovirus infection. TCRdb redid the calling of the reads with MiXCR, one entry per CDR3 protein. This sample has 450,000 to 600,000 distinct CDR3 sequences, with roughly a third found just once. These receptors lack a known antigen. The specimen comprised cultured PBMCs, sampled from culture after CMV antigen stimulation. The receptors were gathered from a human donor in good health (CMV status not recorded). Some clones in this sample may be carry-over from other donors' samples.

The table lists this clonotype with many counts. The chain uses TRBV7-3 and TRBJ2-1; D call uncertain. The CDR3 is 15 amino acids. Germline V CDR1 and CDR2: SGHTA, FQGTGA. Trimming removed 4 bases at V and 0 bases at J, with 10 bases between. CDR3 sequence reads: CASSSPGFSYNEQFF. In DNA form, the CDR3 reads TGTGCCAGCAGCTCTCCAGGTTTCTCCTACAATGAGCAGTTCTTC.

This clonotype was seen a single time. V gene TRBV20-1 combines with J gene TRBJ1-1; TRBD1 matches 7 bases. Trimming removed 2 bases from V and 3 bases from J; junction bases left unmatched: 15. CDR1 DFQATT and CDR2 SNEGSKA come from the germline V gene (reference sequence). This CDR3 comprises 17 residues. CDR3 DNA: TGCAGTGCTAGACATCCGGGACAGTCCGGAACTTACACTGAAGCTTTCTTT. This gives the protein CSARHPGQSGTYTEAFF.

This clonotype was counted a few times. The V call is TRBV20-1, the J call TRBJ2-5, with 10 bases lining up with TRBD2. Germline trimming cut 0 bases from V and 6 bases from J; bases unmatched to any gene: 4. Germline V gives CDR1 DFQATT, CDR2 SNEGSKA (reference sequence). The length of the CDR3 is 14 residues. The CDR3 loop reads CSARDRTSGQTQYF. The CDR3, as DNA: TGCAGTGCTAGAGATAGGACTAGCGGTCAGACCCAGTACTTC.

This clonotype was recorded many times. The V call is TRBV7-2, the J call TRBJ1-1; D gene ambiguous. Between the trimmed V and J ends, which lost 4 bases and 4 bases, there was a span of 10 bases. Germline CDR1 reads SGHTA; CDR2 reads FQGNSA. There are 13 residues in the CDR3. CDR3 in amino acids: CASSSGWGTEAFF. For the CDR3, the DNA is TGTGCCAGCAGCTCGGGATGGGGCACTGAAGCTTTCTTT.

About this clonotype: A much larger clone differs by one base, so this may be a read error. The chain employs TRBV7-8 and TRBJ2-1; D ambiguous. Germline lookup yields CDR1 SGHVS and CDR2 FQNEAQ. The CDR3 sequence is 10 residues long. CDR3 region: CASVNNEKFF. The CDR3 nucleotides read TGTGCCTCCGTTAACAATGAGAAGTTCTTC.

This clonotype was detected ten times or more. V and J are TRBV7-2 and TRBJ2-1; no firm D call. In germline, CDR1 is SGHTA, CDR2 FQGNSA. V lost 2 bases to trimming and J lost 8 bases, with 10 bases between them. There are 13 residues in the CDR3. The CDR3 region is CASSLNSVYEQFF. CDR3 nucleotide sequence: TGTGCCAGCAGCTTAAATAGTGTCTATGAGCAGTTCTTC.

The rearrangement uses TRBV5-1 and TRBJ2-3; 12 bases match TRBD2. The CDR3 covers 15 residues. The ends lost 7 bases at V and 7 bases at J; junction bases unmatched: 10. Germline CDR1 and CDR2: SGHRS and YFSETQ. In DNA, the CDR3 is TGCGCCAGCGGATCTAGCGGGAGGGCCGGGTATACGCAGTATTTT. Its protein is CASGSSGRAGYTQYF. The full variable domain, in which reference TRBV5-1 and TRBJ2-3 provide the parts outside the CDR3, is KAGVTQTPRYLIKTRGQQVTLSCSPISGHRSVSWYQQTPGQGLQFLFEYFSETQRNKGNFPGRFSGRQFSNSRSEMNVSTLELGDSALYLCASGSSGRAGYTQYFGPGTRLTVL.

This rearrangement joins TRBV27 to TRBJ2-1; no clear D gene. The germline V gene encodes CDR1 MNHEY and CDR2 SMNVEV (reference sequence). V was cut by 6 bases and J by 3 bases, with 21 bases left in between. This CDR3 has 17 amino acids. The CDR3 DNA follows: TGTGCCAGCAGCCCTATGTCTCGCGTCGATCTCTACAATGAGCAGTTCTTC. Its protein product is CASSPMSRVDLYNEQFF.